These 15 T cell receptor beta chains originate from one sample sequenced in a study of post-analysis software for immune sequencing data. Researchers reported that TCR beta cDNA libraries carried unique molecular identifiers. One entry per CDR3 protein, called by TCRdb with MiXCR from the PCR reads. The sample has approximately 660,000 distinct CDR3 sequences, 59% seen once; the top ten hold around 11%. Study outcomes and limitations: In patients, five or six TRBV segments were more frequent than in controls, with TRBV5-6, TRBV5-1 and TRBV20-1 among them.

Their antigens are not known. The sample taken for sequencing was blood. These receptors were obtained from a girl aged 2-10 years with multiple sclerosis.

This clonotype was found a few times. The chain has TRBV12-3 or TRBV12-4 and TRBJ1-5; D is ambiguous. CDR3 length: 13 amino acids. Trimming took off 9 bases at V and 12 bases at J, with 21 bases between the two ends. CDR3: CASSTQPARLQHF. CDR3 nucleotide sequence: TGTGCCAGTTCAACTCAACCCGCCCGGCTCCAGCATTTT.

Concerning this clonotype: One end of the junction is discordant with germline, which a read error may explain. The V and J genes are TRBV3-1 and TRBJ2-5; perhaps TRBD2 as D (6 bases). This CDR3 is 14 amino acids long. Germline CDR1 LGHDT, CDR2 YNNKEL (reference sequence). This CDR3 is CASSQSMGGETQDF. CDR3 DNA sequence: TGTGCCAGCAGCCAGTCCATGGGCGGGGAGACCCAGGACTTC.

This clonotype has just a few counts. The V and J genes are TRBV7-9 and TRBJ1-2, with D possibly TRBD1 on 5 matching bases. CDR1 is SEHNR and CDR2 is FQNEAQ in the germline V gene (reference sequence). This CDR3 is 13 amino acids long. The V end was cut by 4 bases, the J end by 9 bases, with 15 bases between. CDR3 region: CASSSGRDGRYTF. CDR3 coding DNA: TGTGCCAGCAGCTCAGGTCGGGACGGCCGCTACACCTTC.

The J gene is TRBJ2-3, the V gene TRBV28; perhaps TRBD1 as D (5 bases). Germline CDR1 reads MDHEN; CDR2 reads SYDVKM. The V and J ends lost 6 bases and 0 bases respectively, with 25 bases between them. The CDR3 has 19 residues. CDR3 in DNA: TGTGCCAGCAGCGGGCGAAAAACACAGGTCAGGCTCAGCACAGATACGCAGTATTTT. Translating it yields CASSGRKTQVRLSTDTQYF.

In this sample, this clonotype turned up once. The V and J genes are TRBV3-1 and TRBJ2-3, with 9 nucleotides matching TRBD2. The germline V gene encodes CDR1 LGHDT and CDR2 YNNKEL (reference sequence). V was clipped by 2 bases and J by 4 bases; unmatched bases: 4. The CDR3 loop spans 15 amino acids. In DNA, the CDR3 is TGTGCCAGCAGCCAACTAGCGGGACGGGCAGATACGCAGTATTTT. It yields the protein CASSQLAGRADTQYF.

The chain recombines TRBV6-2 or TRBV6-3 with TRBJ2-1; TRBD2 matches at 9 bases. This CDR3 is built from 18 residues. The trim removed 5 bases at V and 10 bases at J, leaving 21 bases unmatched. Looked up from germline, CDR1 is MNHEY and CDR2 is SVGEGT. The DNA for the CDR3 is TGTGCCAGCAGTCCCCGGGCATTAGCGGGGGAGAAACACTCCGAGCAGTTCTTC. It is translated as CASSPRALAGEKHSEQFF.

The CDR3 is CASSQEIAPHNEQFF. CDR3 sequence (DNA): TGTGCCAGCAGCCAGGAGATAGCGCCCCACAATGAGCAGTTCTTC. The chain recombines TRBV3-1 with TRBJ2-1; TRBD2 might be the D (5 bases). V shed 3 bases and J shed 5 bases, with 14 bases lying between them. Germline CDR1 is LGHDT and CDR2 is YNNKEL (reference sequence). The CDR3 is 15 residues long.

This chain joins TRBV20-1 and TRBJ2-1, with D unresolved. With 6 bases removed from V and 0 bases from J, the gap between germline ends came to 6 bases. Germline V gene data show CDR1 as DFQATT and CDR2 as SNEGSKA (reference sequence). The CDR3 totals 12 residues. The CDR3 reads CSAWGSYNEQFF. The CDR3 nucleotides read TGCAGTGCGTGGGGCTCCTACAATGAGCAGTTCTTC.

V is TRBV29-1 and J is TRBJ2-3, with D tentatively TRBD1 (6 bases). The CDR3 spans 14 residues. Trimming stripped 4 bases from V and 3 bases from J, with 14 bases between. Germline V gives CDR1 SQVTM, CDR2 ANQGSEA. CDR3 residues: CSVVRGSRTDTQYF. The CDR3 DNA sequence: TGCAGCGTTGTGAGGGGGAGTAGGACAGATACGCAGTATTTT.

The V call is TRBV19, the J call TRBJ2-3; TRBD1 might be the D (6 bases). The CDR3 totals 14 residues. CDR1 and CDR2 (germline): LNHDA, SQIVND (reference sequence). V dropped 6 bases and J dropped 3 bases, with 13 bases sitting between them. CDR3 in DNA: TGTGCCAGTAGGAACAGGGAAGCGACAGATACGCAGTATTTT. Protein: CASRNREATDTQYF. Together with reference TRBV19 and TRBJ2-3, the CDR3 gives the full variable domain: DGGITQSPKYLFRKEGQNVTLSCEQNLNHDAMYWYRQDPGQGLRLIYYSQIVNDFQKGDIAEGYSVSREKKESFPLTVTSAQKNPTAFYLCASRNREATDTQYFGPGTRLTVL.

The chain has TRBV6-2 or TRBV6-3 and TRBJ2-3; D gene unclear. The CDR3 contains 13 residues. V was cut by 0 bases and J by 10 bases, with 11 bases left in between. Germline values: CDR1 MNHEY, CDR2 SVGEGT. The chain's CDR3 is CASSYSGYQPQYF. The DNA for the CDR3 is TGTGCCAGCAGTTACTCGGGTTATCAGCCGCAGTATTTT.

The genes are TRBV18 and TRBJ2-2, with D tentatively TRBD1 (6 bases). This CDR3 spans 15 amino acids. V lost 6 bases to trimming and J lost 5 bases, with 16 bases between them. Germline V CDR1 and CDR2: KGHSH, LQKENI. The CDR3: CASSHRESRTGELFF. The CDR3 DNA reads TGTGCCAGCTCTCACAGGGAATCTCGGACCGGGGAGCTGTTTTTT.

The V and J genes are TRBV4-1 and TRBJ2-7, with 8 bases identical to TRBD2. V lost 3 bases to trimming and J lost 4 bases; unmatched junction nucleotides: 5. CDR1 is MGHRA and CDR2 is YSYEKL in the germline V gene. CDR3 length: 14 amino acids. The CDR3 reads CASSHEAGVYEQYF. The CDR3 coding sequence is TGCGCCAGCAGCCACGAAGCGGGAGTGTACGAGCAGTACTTC.

CDR3 residues: CSATRQLAGGSSSYNEQFF. In DNA form, the CDR3 reads TGCAGTGCTACTCGCCAACTAGCGGGGGGCTCTAGCTCCTACAATGAGCAGTTCTTC. The chain employs TRBV20-1 and TRBJ2-1; 12 positions agree with TRBD2. The V gene end was trimmed by 4 bases and the J gene end by 0 bases; junction bases not matched to a gene: 13. The CDR3 loop spans 19 amino acids. Germline assignment: CDR1 DFQATT and CDR2 SNEGSKA (reference sequence).

V gene TRBV6-6 combines with J gene TRBJ2-5; D uncertain. This CDR3 has 13 residues. V was shortened by 2 bases and J by 5 bases, with 9 bases between the two germline ends. The germline V gene encodes CDR1 MNHNY and CDR2 SVGAGI (reference sequence). Written as DNA, the CDR3 is TGTGCCAGCAGTTACGGTGTATTGGAGACCCAGTACTTC. Residues: CASSYGVLETQYF.